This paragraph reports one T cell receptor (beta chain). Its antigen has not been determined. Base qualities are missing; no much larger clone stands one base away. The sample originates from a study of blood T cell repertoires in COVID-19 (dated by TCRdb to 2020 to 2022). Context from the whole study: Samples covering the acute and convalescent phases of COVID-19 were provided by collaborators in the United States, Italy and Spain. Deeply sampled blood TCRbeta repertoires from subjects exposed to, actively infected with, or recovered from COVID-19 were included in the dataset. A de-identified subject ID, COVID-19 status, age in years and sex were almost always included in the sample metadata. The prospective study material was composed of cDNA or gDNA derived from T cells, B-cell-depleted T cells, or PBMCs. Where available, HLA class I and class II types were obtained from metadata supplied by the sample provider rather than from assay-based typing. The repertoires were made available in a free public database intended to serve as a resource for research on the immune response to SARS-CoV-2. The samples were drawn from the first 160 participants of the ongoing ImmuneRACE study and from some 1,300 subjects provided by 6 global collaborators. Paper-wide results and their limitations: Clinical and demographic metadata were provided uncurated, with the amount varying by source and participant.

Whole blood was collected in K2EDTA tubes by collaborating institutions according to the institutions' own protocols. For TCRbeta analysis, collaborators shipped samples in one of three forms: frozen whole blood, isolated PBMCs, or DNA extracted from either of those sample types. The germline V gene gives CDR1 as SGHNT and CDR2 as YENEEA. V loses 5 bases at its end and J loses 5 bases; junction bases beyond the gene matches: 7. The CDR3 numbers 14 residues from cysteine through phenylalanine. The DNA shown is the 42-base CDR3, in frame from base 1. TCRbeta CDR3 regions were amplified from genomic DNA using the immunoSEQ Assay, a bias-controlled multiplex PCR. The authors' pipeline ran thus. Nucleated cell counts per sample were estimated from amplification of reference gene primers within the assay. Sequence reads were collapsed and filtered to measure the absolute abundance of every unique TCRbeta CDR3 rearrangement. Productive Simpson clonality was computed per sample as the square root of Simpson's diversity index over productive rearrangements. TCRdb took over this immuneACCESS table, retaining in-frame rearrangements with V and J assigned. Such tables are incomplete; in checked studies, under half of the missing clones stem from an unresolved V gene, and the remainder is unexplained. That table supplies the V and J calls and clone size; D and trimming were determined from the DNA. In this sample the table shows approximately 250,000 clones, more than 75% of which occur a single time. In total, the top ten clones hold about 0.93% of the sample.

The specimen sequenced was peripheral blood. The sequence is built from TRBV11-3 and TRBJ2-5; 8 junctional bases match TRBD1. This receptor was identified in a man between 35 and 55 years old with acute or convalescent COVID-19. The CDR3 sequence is CASSLQTGEETQYF. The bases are TGTGCCAGCAGCCTTCAGACAGGGGAGGAGACCCAGTACTTC.